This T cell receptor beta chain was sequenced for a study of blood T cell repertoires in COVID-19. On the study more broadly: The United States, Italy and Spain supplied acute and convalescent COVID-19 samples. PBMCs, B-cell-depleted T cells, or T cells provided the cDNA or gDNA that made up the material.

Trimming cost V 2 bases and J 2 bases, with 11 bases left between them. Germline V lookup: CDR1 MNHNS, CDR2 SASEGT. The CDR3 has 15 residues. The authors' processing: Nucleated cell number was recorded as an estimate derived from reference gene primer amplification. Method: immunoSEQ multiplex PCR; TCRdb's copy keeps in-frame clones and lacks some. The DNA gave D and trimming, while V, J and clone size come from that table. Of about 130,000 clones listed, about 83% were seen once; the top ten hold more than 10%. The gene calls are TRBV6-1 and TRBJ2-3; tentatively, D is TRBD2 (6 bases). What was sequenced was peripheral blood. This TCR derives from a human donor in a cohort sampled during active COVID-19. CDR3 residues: CASSELGGTTDTQYF. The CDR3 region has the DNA TGTGCCAGCAGTGAACTGGGCGGGACCACAGATACGCAGTATTTT.